This paragraph reports one T cell receptor (beta chain). Data came from immunoSEQ multiplex PCR; TCRdb stores just in-frame clones and leaves some out. The data hold about 99,000 clones, with over 85% observed a single time. The sample belongs to a study of T cell changes during pregnancy in multiple sclerosis. Trimming shortened V by 4 bases and J by 2 bases, and 10 bases separated the two germline ends. In germline, CDR1 is SGDLS, CDR2 YYNGEE. This CDR3 has 14 amino acids. The TCR sequence derives from a female donor with multiple sclerosis, enrolled in a pregnancy study. This sample comprised peripheral blood, obtained after pregnancy. The chain links TRBV9 to TRBJ1-3, with D hard to call. The CDR3 here is CASSPAGAGNTIYF. The CDR3 DNA is TGTGCCAGCAGCCCTGCCGGAGCTGGAAACACCATATATTTT.